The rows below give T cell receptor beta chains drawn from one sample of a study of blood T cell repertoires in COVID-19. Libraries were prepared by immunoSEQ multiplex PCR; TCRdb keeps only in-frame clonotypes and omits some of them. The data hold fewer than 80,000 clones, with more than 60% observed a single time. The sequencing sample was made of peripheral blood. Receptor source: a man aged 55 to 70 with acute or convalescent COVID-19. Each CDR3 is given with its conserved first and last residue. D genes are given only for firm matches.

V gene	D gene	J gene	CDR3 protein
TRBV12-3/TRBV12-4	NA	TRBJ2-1	CASTPGWNNEQFF
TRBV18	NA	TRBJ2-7	CASSPAGDEQYF
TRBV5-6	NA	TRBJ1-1	CASSSRDIGRRTFF
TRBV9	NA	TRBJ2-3	CASSRTVDTQYF
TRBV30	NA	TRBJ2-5	CAWSVLAQETQYF
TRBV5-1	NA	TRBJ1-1	CASSLYAQVTEAFF
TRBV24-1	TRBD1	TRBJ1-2	CATSDSYRGRGYTF
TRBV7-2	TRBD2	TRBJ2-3	CASSLQAGPGSGGEDTQYF
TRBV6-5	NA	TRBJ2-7	CATRQGYEQYF
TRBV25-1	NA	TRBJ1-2	CASSEYYSQNYGYTF
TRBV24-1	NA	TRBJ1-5	CATSDNGSLRPQHF
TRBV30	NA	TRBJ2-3	CAWSYRGTDTQYF
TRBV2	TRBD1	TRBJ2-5	CARTRQGDETQYF
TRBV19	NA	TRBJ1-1	CASRTVERGTEAFF
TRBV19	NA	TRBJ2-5	CASSSAGVKTQYF
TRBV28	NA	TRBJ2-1	CASIGSSYNEQFF
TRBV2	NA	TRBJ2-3	CASREGRLGPSPQYF
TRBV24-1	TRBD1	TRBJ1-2	CATSDPGQGGYGYTF
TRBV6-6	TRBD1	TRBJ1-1	CASSSQGADTEAFF
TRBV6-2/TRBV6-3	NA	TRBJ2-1	CASSITRSEQFF
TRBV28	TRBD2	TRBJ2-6	CASRLAGEGSGANVLTF
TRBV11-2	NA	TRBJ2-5	CASSLGFGRAGPYQETQYF
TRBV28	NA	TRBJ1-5	CASSLGGRDNQPQHF
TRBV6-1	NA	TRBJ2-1	CASSEDVGTYQFF
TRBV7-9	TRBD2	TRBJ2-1	CASSPQGLAGVSEQFF
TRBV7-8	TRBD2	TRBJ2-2	CASSLVAGGYTGELFF
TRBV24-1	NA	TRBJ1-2	CATSTGIGGYTF
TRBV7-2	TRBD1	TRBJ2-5	CASSLSRGLQETQYF
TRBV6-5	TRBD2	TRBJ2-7	CASSYGLPTSGYEQYF
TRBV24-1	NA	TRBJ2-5	CATSDNGATGLQETQYF
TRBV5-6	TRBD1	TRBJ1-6	CASSPTGESPLHF
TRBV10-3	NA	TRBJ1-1	CAISESEGGATEAFF
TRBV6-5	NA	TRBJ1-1	CASSIRQVNTEAFF